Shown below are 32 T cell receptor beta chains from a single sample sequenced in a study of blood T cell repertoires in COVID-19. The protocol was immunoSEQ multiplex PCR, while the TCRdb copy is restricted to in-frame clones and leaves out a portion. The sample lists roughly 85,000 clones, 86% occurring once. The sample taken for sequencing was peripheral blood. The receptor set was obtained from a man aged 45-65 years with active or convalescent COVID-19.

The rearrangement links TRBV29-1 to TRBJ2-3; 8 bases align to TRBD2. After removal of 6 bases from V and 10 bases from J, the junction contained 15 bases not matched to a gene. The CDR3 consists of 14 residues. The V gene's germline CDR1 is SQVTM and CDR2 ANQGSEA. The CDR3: CSVEKGLDVLAQYF. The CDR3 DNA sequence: TGCAGCGTCGAAAAGGGACTAGACGTTTTGGCGCAGTATTTT.

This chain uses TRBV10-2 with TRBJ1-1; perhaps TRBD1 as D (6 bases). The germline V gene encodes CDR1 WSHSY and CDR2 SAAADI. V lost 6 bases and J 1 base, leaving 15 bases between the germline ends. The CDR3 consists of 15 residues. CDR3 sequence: CASSSIQGWNTEAFF. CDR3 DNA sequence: TGCGCCAGCAGCTCAATACAGGGCTGGAACACTGAAGCTTTCTTT.

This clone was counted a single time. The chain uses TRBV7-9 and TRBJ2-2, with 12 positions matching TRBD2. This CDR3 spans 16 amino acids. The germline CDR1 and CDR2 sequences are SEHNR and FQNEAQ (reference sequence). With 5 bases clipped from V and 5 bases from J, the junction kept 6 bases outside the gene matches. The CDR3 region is CASSKNGLAGTGELFF. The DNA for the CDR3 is TGTGCCAGCAGCAAAAACGGACTAGCGGGAACCGGGGAGCTGTTTTTT.

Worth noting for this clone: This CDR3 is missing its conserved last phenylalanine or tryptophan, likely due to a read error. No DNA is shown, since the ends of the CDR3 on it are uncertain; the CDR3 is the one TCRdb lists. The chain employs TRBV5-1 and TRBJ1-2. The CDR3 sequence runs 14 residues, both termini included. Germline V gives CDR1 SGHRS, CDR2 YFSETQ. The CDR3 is CASSKTGLLKEVQV.

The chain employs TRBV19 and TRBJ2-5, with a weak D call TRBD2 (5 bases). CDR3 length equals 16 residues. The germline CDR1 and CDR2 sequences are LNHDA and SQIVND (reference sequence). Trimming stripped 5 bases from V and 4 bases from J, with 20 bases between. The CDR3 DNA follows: TGTGCCAGTAGTGCCGAGCGGTCCAGTCGGGGAGAGACCCAGTACTTC. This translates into CASSAERSSRGETQYF.

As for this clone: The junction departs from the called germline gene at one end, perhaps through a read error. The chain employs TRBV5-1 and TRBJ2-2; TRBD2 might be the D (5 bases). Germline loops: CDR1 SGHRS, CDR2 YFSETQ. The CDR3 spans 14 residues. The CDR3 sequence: CASSPAVNTGELFF. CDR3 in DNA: TGCGCCAGCAGCCCTGCAGTGAACACCGGGGAGCTGTTTTTC. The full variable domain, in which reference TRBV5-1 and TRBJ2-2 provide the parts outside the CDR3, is KAGVTQTPRYLIKTRGQQVTLSCSPISGHRSVSWYQQTPGQGLQFLFEYFSETQRNKGNFPGRFSGRQFSNSRSEMNVSTLELGDSALYLCASSPAVNTGELFFGEGSRLTVL.

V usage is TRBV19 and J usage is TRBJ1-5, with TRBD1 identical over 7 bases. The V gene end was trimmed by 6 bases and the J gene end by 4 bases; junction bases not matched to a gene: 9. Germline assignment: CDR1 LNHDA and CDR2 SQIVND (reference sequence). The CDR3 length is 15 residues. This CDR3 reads CASSRSTGRNQPQHF. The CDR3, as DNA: TGTGCCAGTAGCCGATCGACAGGGCGGAATCAGCCCCAGCATTTT.

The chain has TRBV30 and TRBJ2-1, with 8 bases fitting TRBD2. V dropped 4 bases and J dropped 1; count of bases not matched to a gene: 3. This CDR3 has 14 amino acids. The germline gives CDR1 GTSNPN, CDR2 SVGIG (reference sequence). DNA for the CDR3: TGTGCCTGGACGTCGGGGGGGTCCTACAATGAGCAGTTCTTC. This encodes CAWTSGGSYNEQFF.

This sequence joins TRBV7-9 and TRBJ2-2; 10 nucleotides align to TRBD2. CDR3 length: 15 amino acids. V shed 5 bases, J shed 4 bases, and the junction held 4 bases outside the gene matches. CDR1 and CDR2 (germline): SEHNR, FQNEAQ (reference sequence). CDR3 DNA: TGTGCCAGCAGCCAGGGACTAGCGTCCACCGGGGAGCTGTTTTTT. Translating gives CASSQGLASTGELFF.

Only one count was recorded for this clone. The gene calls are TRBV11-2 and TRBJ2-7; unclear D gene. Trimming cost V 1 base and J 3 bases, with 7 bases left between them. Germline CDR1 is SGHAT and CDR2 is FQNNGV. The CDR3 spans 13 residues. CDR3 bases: TGTGCCAGCAGCTTAGTTGCCAGCTACGAGCAGTACTTC. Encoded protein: CASSLVASYEQYF.

Here the CDR3 reads CASSAGGAEAFF. The CDR3 nucleotides are TGTGCCAGCAGCGCAGGGGGTGCTGAAGCTTTCTTT. The rearrangement uses TRBV7-8 and TRBJ1-1; TRBD1 agrees at 7 bases. Germline V CDR1 and CDR2: SGHVS, FQNEAQ. CDR3 length: 12 residues. V lost 5 bases, J lost 6 bases, and 3 bases stayed unmatched.

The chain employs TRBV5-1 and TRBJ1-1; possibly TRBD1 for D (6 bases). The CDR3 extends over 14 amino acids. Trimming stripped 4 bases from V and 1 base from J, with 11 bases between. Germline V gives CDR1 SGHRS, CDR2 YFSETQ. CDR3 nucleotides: TGCGCCAGCAGCCAGGGGCCGGGGAACACTGAAGCTTTCTTT. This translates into CASSQGPGNTEAFF.

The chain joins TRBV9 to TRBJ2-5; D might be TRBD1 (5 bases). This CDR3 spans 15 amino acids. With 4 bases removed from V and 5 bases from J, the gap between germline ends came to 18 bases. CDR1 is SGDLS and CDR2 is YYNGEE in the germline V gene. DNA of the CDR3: TGTGCCAGCAGCCTGGCAGAAGGGGTTTGGGAGACCCAGTACTTC. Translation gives CASSLAEGVWETQYF.

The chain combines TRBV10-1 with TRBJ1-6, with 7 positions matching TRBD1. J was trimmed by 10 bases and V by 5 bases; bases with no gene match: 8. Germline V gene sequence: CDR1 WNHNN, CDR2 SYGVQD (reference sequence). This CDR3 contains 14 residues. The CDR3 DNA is TGCGCCAGCAGTCCGACAGGGATATCGTCACCCCTCCACTTT. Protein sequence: CASSPTGISSPLHF.

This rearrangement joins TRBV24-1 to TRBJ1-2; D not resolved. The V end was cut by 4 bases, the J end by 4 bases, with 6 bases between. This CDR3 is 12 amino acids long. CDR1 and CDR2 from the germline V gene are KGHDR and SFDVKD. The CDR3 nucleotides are TGTGCCACCAGTGAGAGTGGCTATGGCTACACCTTC. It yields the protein CATSESGYGYTF.

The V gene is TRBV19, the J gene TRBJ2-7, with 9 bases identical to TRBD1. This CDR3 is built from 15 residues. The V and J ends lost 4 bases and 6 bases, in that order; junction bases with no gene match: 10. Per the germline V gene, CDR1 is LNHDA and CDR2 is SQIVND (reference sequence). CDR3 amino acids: CASSSQTGGRGEQYF. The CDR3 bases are TGTGCCAGTAGTAGCCAAACAGGGGGCCGGGGCGAGCAGTACTTC. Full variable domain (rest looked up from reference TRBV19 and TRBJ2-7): DGGITQSPKYLFRKEGQNVTLSCEQNLNHDAMYWYRQDPGQGLRLIYYSQIVNDFQKGDIAEGYSVSREKKESFPLTVTSAQKNPTAFYLCASSSQTGGRGEQYFGPGTRLTVT.

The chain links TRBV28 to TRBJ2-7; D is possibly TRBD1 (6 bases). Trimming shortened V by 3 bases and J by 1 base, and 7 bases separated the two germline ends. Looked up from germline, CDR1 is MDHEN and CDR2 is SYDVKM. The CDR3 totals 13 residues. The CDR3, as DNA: TGTGCCAGCAGTTTGGGGACATCCTACGAGCAGTACTTC. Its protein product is CASSLGTSYEQYF.

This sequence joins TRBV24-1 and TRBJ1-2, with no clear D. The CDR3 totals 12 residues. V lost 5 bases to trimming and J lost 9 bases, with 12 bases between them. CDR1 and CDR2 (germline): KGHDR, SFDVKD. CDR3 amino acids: CATSARSRSYTF. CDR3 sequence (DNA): TGTGCCACCAGTGCGCGTTCGCGGAGCTACACCTTC.

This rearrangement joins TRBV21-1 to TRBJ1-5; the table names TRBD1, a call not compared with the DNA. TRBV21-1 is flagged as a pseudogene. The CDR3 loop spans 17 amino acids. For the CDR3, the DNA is TGTGCCAGCAGCAAAACGGCACAGGTACTCTGCAATCAGCCCCAGCATTTT. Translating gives CASSKTAQVLCNQPQHF.

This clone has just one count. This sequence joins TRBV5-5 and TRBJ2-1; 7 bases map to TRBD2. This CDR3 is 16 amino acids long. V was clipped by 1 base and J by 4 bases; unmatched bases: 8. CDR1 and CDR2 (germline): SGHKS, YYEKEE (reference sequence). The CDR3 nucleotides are TGTGCCAGCAGCTTGATGGTCCCTAGCGGTTACAATGAGCAGTTCTTC. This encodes CASSLMVPSGYNEQFF. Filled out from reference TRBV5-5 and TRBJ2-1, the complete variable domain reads DAGVTQSPTHLIKTRGQQVTLRCSPISGHKSVSWYQQVLGQGPQFIFQYYEKEERGRGNFPDRFSARQFPNYSSELNVNALLLGDSALYLCASSLMVPSGYNEQFFGPGTRLTVL.

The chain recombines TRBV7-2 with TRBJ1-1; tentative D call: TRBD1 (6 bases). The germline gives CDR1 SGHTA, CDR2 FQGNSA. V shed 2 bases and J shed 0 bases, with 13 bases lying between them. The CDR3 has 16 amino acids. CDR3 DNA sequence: TGTGCCAGCAGCTTAAGACCAGGGGCCTTGAACACTGAAGCTTTCTTT. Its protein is CASSLRPGALNTEAFF. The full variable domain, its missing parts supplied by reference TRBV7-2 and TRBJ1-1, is GAGVSQSPSNKVTEKGKDVELRCDPISGHTALYWYRQSLGQGLEFLIYFQGNSAPDKSGLPSDRFSAERTGGSVSTLTIQRTQQEDSAVYLCASSLRPGALNTEAFFGQGTRLTVV.

The CDR3 region has the DNA TGCGCCACATCAGGGCACTATGGCTACACCTTC. This codes for CATSGHYGYTF. V usage is TRBV10-2 and J usage is TRBJ1-2; TRBD1 might be the D (5 bases). The germline CDR1 and CDR2 sequences are WSHSY and SAAADI. The ends were cut back, 10 bases at V and 3 bases at J, with 9 bases in the middle. This CDR3 contains 11 residues.

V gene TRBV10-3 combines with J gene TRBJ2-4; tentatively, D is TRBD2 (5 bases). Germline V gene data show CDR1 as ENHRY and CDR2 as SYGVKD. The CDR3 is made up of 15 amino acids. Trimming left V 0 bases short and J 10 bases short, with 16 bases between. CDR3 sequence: CAISESLGSAPIQYF. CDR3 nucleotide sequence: TGTGCCATCAGTGAGTCACTAGGGTCGGCCCCTATTCAGTACTTC.

The CDR3 DNA sequence: TGCGCCAGCAGTGAGGGCAGGGGGACTGAAGCTTTCTTT. It yields the protein CASSEGRGTEAFF. The chain employs TRBV10-1 and TRBJ1-1, with 7 bases matching TRBD1. The CDR3 sequence is 13 residues long. CDR1 is WNHNN, CDR2 SYGVQD, per germline (reference sequence). V shed 2 bases and J 5 bases; nucleotides not matched to a gene: 2.

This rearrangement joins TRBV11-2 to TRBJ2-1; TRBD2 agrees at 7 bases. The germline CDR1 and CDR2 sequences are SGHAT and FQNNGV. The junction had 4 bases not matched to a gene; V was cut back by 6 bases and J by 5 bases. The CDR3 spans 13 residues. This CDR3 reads CASSWTSNNEQFF. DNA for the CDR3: TGTGCCAGCAGTTGGACTAGTAACAATGAGCAGTTCTTC.

The CDR3 DNA follows: TGTGCCAGCAGCGGCCGGGACAGCTCCTATGGCTACACCTTC. It yields the protein CASSGRDSSYGYTF. The chain uses TRBV7-8 and TRBJ1-2, with 7 bases lining up with TRBD1. The CDR3 runs 14 residues. Germline V lookup: CDR1 SGHVS, CDR2 FQNEAQ. V lost 5 bases, J lost 4 bases, and 7 bases stayed unmatched.

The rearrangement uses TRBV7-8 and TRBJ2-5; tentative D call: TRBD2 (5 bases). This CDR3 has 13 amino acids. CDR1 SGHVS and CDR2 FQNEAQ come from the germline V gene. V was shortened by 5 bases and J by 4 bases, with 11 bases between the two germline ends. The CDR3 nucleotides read TGTGCCAGCAGCCCCGGGGTTAGAGAGACCCAGTACTTC. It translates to CASSPGVRETQYF.

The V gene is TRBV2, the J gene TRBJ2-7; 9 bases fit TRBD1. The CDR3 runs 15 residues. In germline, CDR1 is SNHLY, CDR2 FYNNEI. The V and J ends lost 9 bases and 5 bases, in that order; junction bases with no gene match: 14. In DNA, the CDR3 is TGTGCCAGTAGGAACATCGGGACAGGGATCCACGAGCAGTACTTC. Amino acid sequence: CASRNIGTGIHEQYF.

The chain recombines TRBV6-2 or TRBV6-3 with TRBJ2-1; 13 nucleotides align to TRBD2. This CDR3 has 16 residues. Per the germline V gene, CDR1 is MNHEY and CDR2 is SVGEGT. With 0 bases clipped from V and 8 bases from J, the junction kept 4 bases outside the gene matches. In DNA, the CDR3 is TGTGCCAGCAGTTACTCACTAGCGGGGGGGCAGGATGAGCAGTTCTTC. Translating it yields CASSYSLAGGQDEQFF.

This CDR3 reads CASSEGQLNTEAFF. In nucleotides, the CDR3 is TGTGCCAGCAGCGAAGGGCAGTTGAACACTGAAGCTTTCTTT. The chain carries TRBV4-2 and TRBJ1-1; D uncertain. V was pared by 5 bases and J by 0 bases, with 10 bases between. The CDR3 spans 14 residues. Germline CDR1 and CDR2: LGHNA and YNFKEQ.

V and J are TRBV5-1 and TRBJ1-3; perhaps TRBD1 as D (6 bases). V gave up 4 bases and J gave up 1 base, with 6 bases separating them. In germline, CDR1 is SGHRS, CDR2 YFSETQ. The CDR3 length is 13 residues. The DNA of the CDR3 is TGCGCCAGCAGCACAGGGTCTGGAAACACCATATATTTT. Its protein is CASSTGSGNTIYF.

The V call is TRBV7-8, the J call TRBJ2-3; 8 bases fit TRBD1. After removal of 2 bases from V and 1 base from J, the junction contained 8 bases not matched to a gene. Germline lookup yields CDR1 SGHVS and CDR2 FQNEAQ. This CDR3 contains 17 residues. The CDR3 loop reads CASSLLAGGKGTDTQYF. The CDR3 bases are TGTGCCAGCAGCTTATTAGCAGGGGGCAAAGGCACAGATACGCAGTATTTT.